The clone carrying this T cell receptor (beta chain) showed up just a few times. Antigen: not known. TCRdb independently ran MiXCR on the 5' RACE reads; one entry per CDR3 protein. Altogether fewer than 350,000 distinct CDR3 sequences are present, less than 9% being singletons, with the ten largest covering over 2%. The data belong to a study of identical twins. The length of the CDR3 is 15 residues. V was cut by 5 bases and J by 0 bases, with 14 bases left in between. Germline CDR1 SEHNR, CDR2 FQNEAQ (reference sequence). The study, taken as a whole, reports: There were fewer insertions in abundant cord blood beta clonotypes, but memory repertoires showed no such pattern.

This sample also appeared in a second study, on yellow fever vaccine responses in identical twins. That work contributes: The T cell response to vaccination in identical twins was reportedly partly convergent and partly personalized.

This clonotype was sampled from a woman under 30 in good health. Sequenced input: memory (CD45RO+) T cells sorted from blood. V and J are TRBV7-9 and TRBJ2-7, with unresolved D. As DNA, the CDR3 is TGTGCCAGCAGCGCACTAAAGAGCGCCTCCTACGAGCAGTACGTC. It yields the protein CASSALKSASYEQYV.